This entry concerns a single T cell receptor (beta chain). Study processing details: Using reference gene primer amplification, nucleated cell counts were estimated. The protocol was immunoSEQ multiplex PCR, while the TCRdb copy is restricted to in-frame clones and leaves out a portion. The V and J calls and clone size were taken over from that table, and D and trimming were inferred from the DNA. The sample lists fewer than 120,000 clones; 76% were seen once. The data derive from a study of blood T cell repertoires in COVID-19. The CDR3 runs to 14 residues. Germline V gene sequence: CDR1 LGHDT, CDR2 YNNKEL (reference sequence). Trimming shortened V by 1 base and J by 6 bases, and 11 bases separated the two germline ends.

The TCR comes from a woman older than 75 with acute or convalescent COVID-19. The V and J genes are TRBV3-1 (or the pseudogene TRBV3-2) and TRBJ2-3; a weak D match, TRBD1 (5 bases). The sample comprised peripheral blood. In DNA form, the CDR3 reads TGTGCCAGCAGCCAAGCCCAGGGTCGGGATACGCAGTATTTT. It encodes CASSQAQGRDTQYF.